The rows below give T cell receptor beta chains drawn from one sample of a study of blood T cell repertoires in COVID-19. The method was immunoSEQ multiplex PCR; TCRdb's version includes in-frame clones alone and lacks a portion of them. Of approximately 25,000 clones in the sample, 90% were seen once. Sequencing was performed on peripheral blood. Receptors originate from a woman aged 60-75 years with active COVID-19. Each CDR3 is given with its conserved first and last residue. The D gene is left open where the match is weak. Expanded clones get a size class; other rows say once, few or many, or leave the size out.

>TRBJ2-1|TRBV10-2|TRBD2|.
CASSESASGMIHEQFF
TGCGCCAGCAGTGAGTCGGCTAGCGGGATGATCCATGAGCAGTTCTTC
>TRBJ2-2|TRBV19|.|.
CASSTGLGQTDTGELFF
TGTGCCAGTAGTACAGGGCTCGGACAGACGGACACCGGGGAGCTGTTTTTT
>TRBJ2-1|TRBV7-2|.|.
CASSLGTGYPGNEQFF
TGTGCCAGCAGCCTAGGGACTGGCTACCCGGGTAATGAGCAGTTCTTC
>TRBJ2-1|TRBV5-1|TRBD1|.
CASSLDLRQGGEQFF
TGCGCCAGCAGCTTGGACCTGCGACAGGGCGGTGAGCAGTTCTTC
>TRBJ2-3|TRBV18|TRBD2|.
CASSPSGGLTDTQYF
TGTGCCAGCTCACCCAGCGGGGGTCTCACAGATACGCAGTATTTT
>TRBJ1-4|TRBV29-1|TRBD1|.
CSAWGSGQDNEKLFF
TGCAGCGCCTGGGGTTCGGGACAGGATAATGAAAAACTGTTTTTT
>TRBJ1-1|TRBV3-1/TRBV3-2|.|.
CASSKNRVMNTEAFF
TGTGCCAGCAGCAAAAACAGGGTCATGAACACTGAAGCTTTCTTT
>TRBJ2-1|TRBV3-1/TRBV3-2|.|.
CASSRPQGGGLDEQFF
TGTGCCAGCAGCCGCCCGCAAGGGGGGGGTTTGGATGAGCAGTTCTTC
>TRBJ2-5|TRBV7-9|TRBD1|once
CASSWSTGGETQYF
TGTGCCAGCAGCTGGAGTACAGGGGGAGAGACCCAGTACTTC
>TRBJ2-7|TRBV9|.|.
CASSVASNPYEQYF
TGTGCCAGCAGCGTAGCCTCTAACCCCTACGAGCAATACTTC
>TRBJ1-6|TRBV6-6|.|.
CASSRTEVLSYNSPLHF
TGTGCCAGCAGTCGGACTGAAGTACTCTCCTATAATTCACCCCTCCACTTT
>TRBJ2-1|TRBV7-9|.|.
CASSLVRGIGEQFF
TGTGCCAGCAGCTTGGTCCGGGGGATCGGTGAGCAGTTCTTC
>TRBJ2-3|TRBV6-5|TRBD2|.
CASSYRGGWDTQYF
TGTGCCAGCAGTTACCGGGGGGGGTGGGATACGCAGTATTTT
>TRBJ1-3|TRBV11-2|.|once
CASSLLSISGNTIYF
TGTGCCAGCAGCTTATTGTCTATCTCTGGAAACACCATATATTTT
>TRBJ2-3|TRBV20-1|TRBD2|once
CSASQLAGGGTDTQYF
TGCAGTGCTAGTCAACTAGCGGGAGGCGGAACAGATACGCAGTATTTT
>TRBJ2-2|TRBV6-2/TRBV6-3|TRBD2|few
CASSSAGLADRRGELFF
TGTGCCAGCAGTTCGGCGGGACTAGCGGACCGAAGGGGGGAGCTGTTTTTT
>TRBJ1-3|TRBV28|.|.
CASSFRSSGNTIYF
TGTGCCAGCAGTTTTAGGAGTTCGGGAAACACCATATATTTT
>TRBJ2-1|TRBV3-1/TRBV3-2|.|.
CASSGLNEQFF
TGTGCCAGCAGCGGACTCAATGAGCAGTTCTTC
>TRBJ2-7|TRBV25-1|TRBD1|.
CASSEPGAGQGLHEQYF
TGTGCCAGCAGTGAACCCGGCGCGGGACAGGGGTTACACGAGCAGTACTTC
>TRBJ2-7|TRBV7-2|TRBD1|.
CASSLETGGWNEQYF
TGTGCCAGCAGCTTAGAAACAGGGGGGTGGAACGAGCAGTACTTC
>TRBJ2-5|TRBV18|TRBD1|.
CASSRRTGGEGETQYF
TGTGCCAGCTCACGAAGGACAGGCGGCGAGGGAGAGACCCAGTACTTC
>TRBJ1-2|TRBV28|.|.
CASSSGHLRGYTF
TGTGCCAGCAGTTCGGGACATCTCAGGGGCTACACCTTC
>TRBJ2-2|TRBV15|TRBD2|few
CATSTMLAGAGELFF
TGTGCCACCAGCACTATGCTAGCGGGAGCCGGGGAGCTGTTTTTT
>TRBJ1-2|TRBV28|TRBD1|.
CASSSDRGRGYTF
TGTGCCAGCAGTTCCGACAGGGGTCGGGGCTACACCTTC
>TRBJ2-1|TRBV14|.|.
CASSQDGWSEQFF
TGTGCCAGCAGCCAAGATGGATGGAGTGAGCAGTTCTTC
>TRBJ1-3|TRBV2|.|.
CASRQGGGNTIYF
TGTGCCAGCAGGCAGGGTGGTGGAAACACCATATATTTT
>TRBJ2-1|TRBV7-9|TRBD2|.
CASSLRLAGGPKNEQFF
TGTGCCAGCAGCCTCCGACTAGCGGGAGGGCCAAAAAATGAGCAGTTCTTC
>TRBJ2-7|TRBV7-9|TRBD1|.
CASTNPQGALRF
TGTGCCAGCACCAACCCACAGGGGGCGTTAAGGTTC
>TRBJ2-2|TRBV6-6|.|once
CASSRDLNTGELFF
TGTGCCAGCAGTCGGGACTTGAACACCGGGGAGCTGTTTTTT
>TRBJ2-7|TRBV5-1|.|.
CASSLVVSVGNEQYF
TGCGCCAGCAGCTTGGTCGTCTCTGTCGGGAACGAGCAGTACTTC
>TRBJ2-2|TRBV30|.|.
CAWSVLNTGELFF
TGTGCCTGGAGTGTCCTAAACACCGGGGAGCTGTTTTTT
>TRBJ2-7|TRBV2|.|.
CASSGGPDRYEQYF
TGTGCCAGCAGTGGAGGGCCAGACCGCTACGAGCAGTACTTC
>TRBJ2-7|TRBV5-4|.|.
CASSSQGGSYEQYF
TGTGCCAGCAGCTCACAGGGGGGGTCCTACGAGCAGTACTTC
>TRBJ2-7|TRBV6-1|TRBD2|.
CASSELAGVRTYEQYF
TGTGCCAGCAGTGAACTAGCGGGAGTACGGACCTACGAGCAGTACTTC
>TRBJ2-2|TRBV5-8|.|.
CASIVRVGTGELFF
TGTGCCAGCATCGTGAGAGTTGGCACCGGGGAGCTGTTTTTT
>TRBJ2-2|TRBV28|.|.
CASSERTANTGELFF
TGTGCCAGCAGCGAGAGGACAGCAAACACCGGGGAGCTGTTTTTT
>TRBJ2-1|TRBV5-1|.|.
CASSFGIKSSYNEQFF
TGCGCCAGCAGCTTCGGGATCAAGAGCTCCTACAATGAGCAGTTCTTC
>TRBJ2-1|TRBV7-3|TRBD2|.
CASSERGLKNNEQFF
TGTGCCAGCAGCGAGAGGGGACTAAAAAACAATGAGCAGTTCTTC